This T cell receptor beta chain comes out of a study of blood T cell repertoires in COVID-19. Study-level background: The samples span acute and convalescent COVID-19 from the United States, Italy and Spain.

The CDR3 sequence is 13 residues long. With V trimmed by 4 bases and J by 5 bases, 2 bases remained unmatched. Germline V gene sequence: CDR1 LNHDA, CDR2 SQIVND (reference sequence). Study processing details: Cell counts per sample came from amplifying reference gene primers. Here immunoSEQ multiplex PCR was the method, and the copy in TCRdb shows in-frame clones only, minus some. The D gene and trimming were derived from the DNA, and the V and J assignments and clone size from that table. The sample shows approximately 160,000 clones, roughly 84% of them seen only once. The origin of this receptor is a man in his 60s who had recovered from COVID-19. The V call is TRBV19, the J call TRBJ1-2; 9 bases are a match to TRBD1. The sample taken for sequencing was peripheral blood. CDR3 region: CASSTGQGYGYTF. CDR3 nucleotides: TGTGCCAGTAGTACGGGACAGGGTTATGGCTACACCTTC.